These 30 T cell receptor beta chains came from one sample sequenced in a study of blood T cell repertoires in COVID-19. Sequencing was performed with immunoSEQ multiplex PCR; in TCRdb, only in-frame clones are kept and a portion is missing. The sample includes under 300,000 clones, around 89% of them seen just once. Sequenced material: PBMCs or T cells enriched from blood (not recorded which). The receptors shown here come from a man aged 40-49 years who had recovered from COVID-19.

The gene calls are TRBV5-1 and TRBJ2-7; possible D gene TRBD1, 5 bases. CDR1 SGHRS and CDR2 YFSETQ come from the germline V gene. V shed 0 bases and J shed 5 bases, with 12 bases lying between them. The CDR3 totals 14 residues. The DNA of the CDR3 is TGCGCCAGCAGCTTGGCCAACCAAGGGGACGAGCAGTACTTC. As protein: CASSLANQGDEQYF.

This clone appeared once. This chain connects TRBV7-8 to TRBJ1-4, with a tentative D call TRBD1 (6 bases). There are 15 residues in the CDR3. V was clipped by 3 bases and J by 8 bases, with 16 bases between them. CDR1 SGHVS and CDR2 FQNEAQ come from the germline V gene. The CDR3 bases are TGTGCCAGCAGCTTGGCACAGGGTTGGTCAGAAAAACTGTTTTTT. Its protein product is CASSLAQGWSEKLFF.

The chain combines TRBV6-5 with TRBJ2-7, with 12 bases identical to TRBD1. Germline-derived CDR1 and CDR2 are MNHEY and SVGAGI. Germline trimming cut 2 bases from V and 7 bases from J; bases unmatched to any gene: 6. This CDR3 comprises 15 residues. The CDR3 sequence is CASSYGDRGPGEQYF. The CDR3 bases are TGTGCCAGCAGTTACGGGGACAGGGGGCCGGGGGAGCAGTACTTC.

The gene calls are TRBV12-5 and TRBJ2-1; D is unclear. Germline loops: CDR1 LGHNT, CDR2 FRNRAP. V lost 2 bases and J 10 bases, leaving 9 bases between the germline ends. CDR3 size: 12 residues. The CDR3 sequence is CASGLWVGEQFF. DNA of the CDR3: TGTGCTAGTGGTTTGTGGGTCGGGGAGCAGTTCTTC.

The V and J genes are TRBV7-8 and TRBJ2-7, with a weak D call TRBD1 (5 bases). The germline gives CDR1 SGHVS, CDR2 FQNEAQ. V gave up 5 bases and J gave up 2 bases, with 13 bases separating them. The CDR3 runs to 14 residues. In DNA form, the CDR3 reads TGTGCCAGCAGCGAGACAGATGGACCCTACGAGCAGTACTTC. It is translated as CASSETDGPYEQYF.

The CDR3 here is CASSLGQGSIQRTEAFF. The CDR3 region has the DNA TGTGCCAGCAGCCTAGGACAGGGATCCATTCAACGCACTGAAGCTTTCTTT. The chain combines TRBV5-5 with TRBJ1-1; 8 bases are shared with TRBD1. The trim removed 4 bases at V and 4 bases at J, leaving 15 bases unmatched. There are 17 residues in the CDR3. The germline V gene encodes CDR1 SGHKS and CDR2 YYEKEE (reference sequence).

In this sample, this clone turned up once. The CDR3 reads CASSQDLAFYEQYF. The CDR3 DNA reads as TGCGCCAGCAGCCAAGATCTGGCCTTTTACGAGCAGTACTTC. The chain uses TRBV4-3 and TRBJ2-7; no reliable D call. The ends were cut back, 0 bases at V and 4 bases at J, with 10 bases in the middle. The CDR3 covers 14 residues. Germline CDR1 LGHNA, CDR2 YSLEER.

The chain is built from TRBV28 and TRBJ2-7, with TRBD1 identical over 8 bases. Germline assignment: CDR1 MDHEN and CDR2 SYDVKM. J lost 1 base, V lost 2 bases, and 4 bases had no gene match. The CDR3 is 15 residues long. The DNA of the CDR3 is TGTGCCAGCAGTTTAATCCAGGGGGCTTCCTACGAGCAGTACTTC. It translates to CASSLIQGASYEQYF.

V and J are TRBV6-6 and TRBJ1-6; 7 bases agree with TRBD1. Trimming took 0 bases from V and 3 from J; bases not matched to a gene: 2. Germline V gene lookup returns CDR1 MNHNY and CDR2 SVGAGI (reference sequence). This CDR3 has 16 residues. CDR3 nucleotides: TGTGCCAGCAGTTACTCCGGGACAGACTATAATTCACCCCTCCACTTT. Its protein product is CASSYSGTDYNSPLHF.

This chain uses TRBV7-9 with TRBJ2-7; 8 bases align to TRBD1. Germline V gives CDR1 SEHNR, CDR2 FQNEAQ (reference sequence). The CDR3 sequence is 15 residues long. The junction had 11 bases not matched to a gene; V was cut back by 5 bases and J by 5 bases. The chain's CDR3 is CASSPRTGMAHEQYF. In DNA form, the CDR3 reads TGTGCCAGCAGCCCGCGGACAGGGATGGCCCACGAGCAGTACTTC.

In this sample, this clone turned up once. The chain is built from TRBV4-1 and TRBJ2-7; a weak D match, TRBD2 (6 bases). V was trimmed by 1 base and J by 3 bases, leaving 13 bases between them. CDR1 and CDR2 from the germline V gene are MGHRA and YSYEKL. This CDR3 region has 15 residues. The CDR3 sequence is CASSQGPGTDYEQYF. DNA of the CDR3: TGCGCCAGCAGCCAAGGCCCCGGGACTGACTACGAGCAGTACTTC.

In nucleotides, the CDR3 is TGTGCCAGCAGTTTGGGAGGCCCTGGGAATCAGCCCCAGCATTTT. Its protein product is CASSLGGPGNQPQHF. The chain couples TRBV28 to TRBJ1-5, with unresolved D. The V gene lost 3 bases and the J gene lost 4 bases, with 13 bases spanning the gap. The CDR3 length is 15 residues. Germline loops: CDR1 MDHEN, CDR2 SYDVKM.

The genes are TRBV3-1 (or the pseudogene TRBV3-2) and TRBJ2-2; possible D gene TRBD2, 5 bases. V was shortened by 1 base and J by 5 bases, with 11 bases between the two germline ends. CDR1 and CDR2 from the germline V gene are LGHDT and YNNKEL (reference sequence). The CDR3 has 15 amino acids. The CDR3 region is CASSQVARGTGELFF. The DNA of the CDR3 is TGTGCCAGCAGCCAAGTGGCCCGGGGAACCGGGGAGCTGTTTTTT.

The V and J genes are TRBV29-1 and TRBJ2-7; D perhaps matches TRBD1 (6 bases). Trimming pared 5 bases from V and 11 bases from J, leaving 13 bases between. Germline V gene lookup returns CDR1 SQVTM and CDR2 ANQGSEA. The CDR3 covers 10 residues. CDR3 DNA: TGCAGCGTTTGGACTGGGGGCGAGTACTTC. Protein: CSVWTGGEYF.

This chain joins TRBV2 and TRBJ1-1; maybe TRBD1 (5 bases). Trimming removed 6 bases at V and 8 bases at J, with 16 bases between. This CDR3 has 13 residues. In germline, CDR1 is SNHLY, CDR2 FYNNEI. The CDR3 is CASRQSWGREAFF. As DNA, the CDR3 is TGTGCCAGCAGGCAAAGTTGGGGCAGGGAAGCTTTCTTT.

V and J are TRBV3-1 (or the pseudogene TRBV3-2) and TRBJ1-1, with D uncertain. Trimming shortened V by 1 base and J by 5 bases, and 8 bases separated the two germline ends. This CDR3 spans 13 amino acids. Germline V gene sequence: CDR1 LGHDT, CDR2 YNNKEL (reference sequence). The CDR3 DNA is TGTGCCAGCAGCCAAGTTTCCCGGACTGAAGCTTTCTTT. Translation gives CASSQVSRTEAFF.

J is TRBJ2-1 and V is TRBV19, with a tentative D call TRBD2 (7 bases). Germline CDR1 and CDR2: LNHDA and SQIVND (reference sequence). Trimming removed 3 bases from V and 1 base from J, with 10 bases in between. This CDR3 has 15 amino acids. The CDR3 spells CASSIGGPSYNEQFF. The CDR3 DNA is TGTGCCAGTAGTATCGGGGGGCCATCCTACAATGAGCAGTTCTTC.

This clone was picked up one time. This chain joins TRBV21-1 and TRBJ1-1; TRBD1, as called in the table, went unchecked against the DNA. TRBV21-1 is a pseudogene segment. This CDR3 region has 16 residues. Here the CDR3 reads CASTARTGGAGTEAFF. The CDR3 nucleotides read TGTGCCAGCACCGCTCGGACAGGGGGGGCTGGCACTGAAGCTTTCTTT.

With respect to this clone: One end of the junction varies from germline; a read error may be responsible. This chain connects TRBV3-1 (or the pseudogene TRBV3-2) to TRBJ2-4; D possibly corresponds to TRBD1 (5 bases). The CDR3 is 12 amino acids. The V gene's germline CDR1 is LGHDT and CDR2 YNNKEL (reference sequence). CDR3 amino acids: CASSQGRASGFF. CDR3 bases: TGTGCCAGCAGCCAAGGACGGGCTTCAGGGTTCTTC.

V and J are TRBV6-5 and TRBJ2-7; 10 positions match TRBD1. V lost 2 bases and J lost 4; bases outside the gene matches: 5. The germline V gene has CDR1 MNHEY and CDR2 SVGAGI. The length of the CDR3 is 15 residues. The CDR3 DNA follows: TGTGCCAGCAGTTACGTCGGGACAGGGGAGTACGAGCAGTACTTC. Protein: CASSYVGTGEYEQYF.

This clone was detected only a few times. This rearrangement joins TRBV29-1 to TRBJ2-7; the D gene is possibly TRBD2 (7 bases). V lost 5 bases and J lost 6, with 20 bases in between. The germline CDR1 and CDR2 sequences are SQVTM and ANQGSEA. This CDR3 has 14 residues. This chain's CDR3 is CSVPRGTGRGEQYF. The CDR3 region has the DNA TGCAGCGTTCCCAGGGGTACAGGGAGGGGCGAGCAGTACTTC.

The chain's CDR3 is CASSEASSSYNSPLHF. DNA of the CDR3: TGTGCCAGCAGTGAAGCGTCGAGCTCCTATAATTCACCCCTCCACTTT. The chain couples TRBV6-1 to TRBJ1-6, with no clear D. This CDR3 is 16 amino acids long. With 0 bases removed from V and 0 bases from J, the gap between germline ends came to 6 bases. In germline, CDR1 is MNHNS, CDR2 SASEGT.

The chain recombines TRBV5-5 with TRBJ2-7; D is unresolved. Germline CDR1 SGHKS, CDR2 YYEKEE (reference sequence). CDR3 length: 14 amino acids. V lost 0 bases, J lost 1 base, and 8 bases lay in between. The CDR3 region has the DNA TGTGCCAGCAGCTTGGACTCGCCGTCCTACGAGCAGTACTTC. Translated: CASSLDSPSYEQYF.

This clone was seen once. This sequence joins TRBV5-4 and TRBJ1-1; D gene unclear. Trimming cost V 4 bases and J 10 bases, with 20 bases left between them. CDR3 length: 14 residues. Germline-derived CDR1 and CDR2 are SGHNT and YYREEE (reference sequence). Here the CDR3 DNA reads TGTGCCAGCAGCCCCACCTCTGCCAGTTTTCGAGCTTTCTTT. This sequence encodes CASSPTSASFRAFF.

The chain joins TRBV19 to TRBJ1-1, with a possible D match to TRBD1 (6 bases). The germline V and J ends were trimmed by 3 bases and 3 bases, with 11 bases remaining between them. In germline, CDR1 is LNHDA, CDR2 SQIVND (reference sequence). The CDR3 length is 14 residues. CDR3 amino acids: CASSISGADTEAFF. CDR3 bases: TGTGCCAGTAGTATTTCAGGGGCCGACACTGAAGCTTTCTTT.

This sequence joins TRBV5-4 and TRBJ1-5; D is possibly TRBD1 (5 bases). V lost 4 bases and J 4 bases, leaving 12 bases between the germline ends. In germline, CDR1 is SGHNT, CDR2 YYREEE (reference sequence). The CDR3 is 14 amino acids. CDR3 coding DNA: TGTGCCAGCAGCATCGACAGAAAAAATCAGCCCCAGCATTTT. It yields the protein CASSIDRKNQPQHF. The variable domain in full, with the rest retrieved from reference TRBV5-4 and TRBJ1-5, is ETGVTQSPTHLIKTRGQQVTLRCSSQSGHNTVSWYQQALGQGPQFIFQYYREEENGRGNFPPRFSGLQFPNYSSELNVNALELDDSALYLCASSIDRKNQPQHFGDGTRLSIL.

This clone was picked up a small number of times. This chain joins TRBV6-1 and TRBJ1-5, with 9 bases lining up with TRBD1. The germline V gene encodes CDR1 MNHNS and CDR2 SASEGT. This CDR3 has 15 residues. V was pared by 2 bases and J by 6 bases, with 5 bases of the junction left unmatched. CDR3 nucleotides: TGTGCCAGCAGTGAACCGGGACAGGGAAGTCAGCCCCAGCATTTT. This codes for CASSEPGQGSQPQHF.

The chain uses TRBV7-6 and TRBJ1-4; the D gene is possibly TRBD1 (5 bases). Trimming left V 5 bases short and J 3 bases short, with 16 bases between. Germline values: CDR1 SGHVS, CDR2 FNYEAQ. This CDR3 has 16 amino acids. The CDR3 reads CASSERDFGSNEKLFF. CDR3 nucleotide sequence: TGTGCCAGCAGCGAGAGGGACTTCGGGTCTAATGAAAAACTGTTTTTT.

The chain employs TRBV7-2 and TRBJ1-1; D is possibly TRBD1 (6 bases). CDR3 length: 16 amino acids. Trimming took 0 bases from V and 2 from J, leaving 13 bases between them. The V gene's germline CDR1 is SGHTA and CDR2 FQGNSA. The CDR3 nucleotides are TGTGCCAGCAGCTTAGCGACAGGCATAGGTAACACTGAAGCTTTCTTT. This sequence encodes CASSLATGIGNTEAFF.

V usage is TRBV11-3 and J usage is TRBJ2-1, with 9 bases matching TRBD2. The germline V gene has CDR1 SGHNT and CDR2 YENEEA. V was clipped by 1 base and J by 4 bases; unmatched bases: 2. The CDR3 consists of 15 residues. The CDR3 DNA reads TGTGCCAGCAGCTTAGGGCGGGGGGGTTACAATGAGCAGTTCTTC. Encoded protein: CASSLGRGGYNEQFF. Filled out from reference TRBV11-3 and TRBJ2-1, the complete variable domain reads EAGVVQSPRYKIIEKKQPVAFWCNPISGHNTLYWYLQNLGQGPELLIRYENEEAVDDSQLPKDRFSAERLKGVDSTLKIQPAELGDSAVYLCASSLGRGGYNEQFFGPGTRLTVL.